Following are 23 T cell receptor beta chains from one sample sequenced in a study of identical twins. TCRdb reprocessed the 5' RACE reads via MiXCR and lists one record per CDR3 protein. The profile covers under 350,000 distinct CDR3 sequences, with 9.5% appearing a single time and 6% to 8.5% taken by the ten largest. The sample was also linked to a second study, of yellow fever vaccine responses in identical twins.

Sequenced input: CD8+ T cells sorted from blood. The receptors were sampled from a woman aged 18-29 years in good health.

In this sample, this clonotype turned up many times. CDR3 nucleotides: TGTGCCAGCAGCTTCGGGGCAGGGTACGAGCAGTACTTC. The encoded protein is CASSFGAGYEQYF. This chain uses TRBV11-2 with TRBJ2-7, with D perhaps assigned TRBD1 or TRBD2 (5 bases each). Germline V gene sequence: CDR1 SGHAT, CDR2 FQNNGV. The V end lost 3 bases, the J end lost 4 bases, and 10 bases lay between the germline ends. This CDR3 has 13 residues.

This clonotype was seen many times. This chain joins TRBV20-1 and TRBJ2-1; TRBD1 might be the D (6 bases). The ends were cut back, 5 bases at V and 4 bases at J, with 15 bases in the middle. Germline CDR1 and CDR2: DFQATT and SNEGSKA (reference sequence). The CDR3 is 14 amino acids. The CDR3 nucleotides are TGCAGTGCTGAACCCAGGGGCGGTTACAATGAGCAGTTCTTC. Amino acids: CSAEPRGGYNEQFF.

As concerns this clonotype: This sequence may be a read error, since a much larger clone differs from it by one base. This CDR3 is CASSPSGRPYEQYF. The DNA of the CDR3 is TGTGCCAGCAGCCCTAGCGGGAGGCCCTACGAGCAGTACTTC. The rearrangement uses TRBV7-9 and TRBJ2-7, with 11 bases matching TRBD2. Per the germline V gene, CDR1 is SEHNR and CDR2 is FQNEAQ (reference sequence). V dropped 5 bases and J dropped 2; count of bases not matched to a gene: 2. The CDR3 has 14 amino acids.

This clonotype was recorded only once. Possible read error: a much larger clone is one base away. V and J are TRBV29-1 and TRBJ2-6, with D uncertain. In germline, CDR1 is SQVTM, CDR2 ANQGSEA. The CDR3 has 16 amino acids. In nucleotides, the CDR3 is TGCACCTTCGTTTTTGAGTCCGCTAGTGGGGCCAACGTCCTGACTTTC. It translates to CTFVFESASGANVLTF.

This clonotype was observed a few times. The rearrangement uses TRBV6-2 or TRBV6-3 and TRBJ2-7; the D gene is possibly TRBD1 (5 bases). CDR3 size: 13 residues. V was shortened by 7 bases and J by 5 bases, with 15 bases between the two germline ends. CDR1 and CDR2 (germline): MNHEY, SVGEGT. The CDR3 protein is CASTNLIQDEQYF. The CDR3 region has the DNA TGTGCCAGCACTAACCTTATACAGGACGAGCAGTACTTC.

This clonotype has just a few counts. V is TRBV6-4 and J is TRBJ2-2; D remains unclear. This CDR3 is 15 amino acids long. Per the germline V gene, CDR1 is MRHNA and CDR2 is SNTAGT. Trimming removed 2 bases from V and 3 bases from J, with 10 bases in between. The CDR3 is CASSDPTNYTGELFF. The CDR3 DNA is TGTGCCAGCAGTGACCCAACAAACTACACCGGGGAGCTGTTTTTT.

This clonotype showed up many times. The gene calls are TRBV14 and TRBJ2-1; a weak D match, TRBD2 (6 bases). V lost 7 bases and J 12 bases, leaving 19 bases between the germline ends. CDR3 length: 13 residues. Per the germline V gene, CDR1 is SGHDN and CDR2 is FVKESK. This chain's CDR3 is CASTPPGGVGQFF. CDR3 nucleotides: TGTGCCAGCACCCCCCCCGGGGGAGTGGGGCAGTTCTTC. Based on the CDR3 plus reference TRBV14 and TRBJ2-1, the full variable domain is EAGVTQFPSHSVIEKGQTVTLRCDPISGHDNLYWYRRVMGKEIKFLLHFVKESKQDESGMPNNRFLAERTGGTYSTLKVQPAELEDSGVYFCASTPPGGVGQFFGPGTRLTVL.

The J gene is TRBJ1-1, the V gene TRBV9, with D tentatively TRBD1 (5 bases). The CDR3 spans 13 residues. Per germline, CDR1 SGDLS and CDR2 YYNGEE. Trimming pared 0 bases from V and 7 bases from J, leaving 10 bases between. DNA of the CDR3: TGTGCCAGCAGCGTAGCCTTTGGGGGTGAAGCTTTCTTT. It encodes CASSVAFGGEAFF.

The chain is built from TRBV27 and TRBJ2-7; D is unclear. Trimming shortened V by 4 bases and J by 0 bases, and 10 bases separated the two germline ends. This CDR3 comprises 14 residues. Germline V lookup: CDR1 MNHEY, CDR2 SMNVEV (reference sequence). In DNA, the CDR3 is TGTGCCAGCAGTTCGAGGACCCTCTCCTACGAGCAGTACTTC. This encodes CASSSRTLSYEQYF.

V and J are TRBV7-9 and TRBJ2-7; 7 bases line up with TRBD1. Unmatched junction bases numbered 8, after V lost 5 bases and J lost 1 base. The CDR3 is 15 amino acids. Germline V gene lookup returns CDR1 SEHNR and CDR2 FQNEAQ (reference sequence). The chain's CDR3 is CASSTRQGSSYEQYF. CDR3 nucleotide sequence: TGTGCCAGCAGCACTAGACAGGGCTCGTCCTACGAGCAGTACTTC. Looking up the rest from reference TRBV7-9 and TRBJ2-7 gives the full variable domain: DTGVSQNPRHKITKRGQNVTFRCDPISEHNRLYWYRQTLGQGPEFLTYFQNEAQLEKSRLLSDRFSAERPKGSFSTLEIQRTEQGDSAMYLCASSTRQGSSYEQYFGPGTRLTVT.

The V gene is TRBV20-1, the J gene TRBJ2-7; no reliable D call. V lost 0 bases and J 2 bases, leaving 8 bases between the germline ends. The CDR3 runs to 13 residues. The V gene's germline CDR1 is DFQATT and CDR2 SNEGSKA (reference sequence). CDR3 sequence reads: CSARDELTYEQYF. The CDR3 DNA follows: TGCAGTGCTAGAGATGAACTCACCTACGAGCAGTACTTC.

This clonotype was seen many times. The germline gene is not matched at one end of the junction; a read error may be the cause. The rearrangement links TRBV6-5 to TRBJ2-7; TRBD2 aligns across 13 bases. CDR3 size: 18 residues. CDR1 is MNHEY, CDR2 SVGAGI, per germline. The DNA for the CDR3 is TGTGCCATCAGTTACCGGGTTACCGGGACTAGCGGGGTCTACGAGCAGTACTTC. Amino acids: CAISYRVTGTSGVYEQYF.

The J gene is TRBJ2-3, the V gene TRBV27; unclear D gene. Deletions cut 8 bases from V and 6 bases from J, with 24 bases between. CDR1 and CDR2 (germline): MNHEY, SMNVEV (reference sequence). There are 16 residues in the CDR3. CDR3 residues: CASSSNMDPSPDTQYF. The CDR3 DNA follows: TGTGCCAGCTCCTCCAATATGGACCCCTCTCCCGATACGCAGTATTTT.

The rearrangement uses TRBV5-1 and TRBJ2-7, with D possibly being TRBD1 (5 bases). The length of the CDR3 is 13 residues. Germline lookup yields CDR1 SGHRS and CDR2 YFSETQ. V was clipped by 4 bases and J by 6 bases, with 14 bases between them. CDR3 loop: CASSVGRVSEQYF. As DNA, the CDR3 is TGCGCCAGCAGCGTGGGCAGGGTGAGCGAGCAGTACTTC.

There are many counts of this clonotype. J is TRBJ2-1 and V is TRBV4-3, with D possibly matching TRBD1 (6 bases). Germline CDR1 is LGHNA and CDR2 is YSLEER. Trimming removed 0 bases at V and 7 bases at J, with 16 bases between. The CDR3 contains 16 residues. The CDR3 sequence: CASSQDGITGKNEQFF. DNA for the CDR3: TGCGCCAGCAGCCAAGATGGTATAACAGGGAAGAATGAGCAGTTCTTC.

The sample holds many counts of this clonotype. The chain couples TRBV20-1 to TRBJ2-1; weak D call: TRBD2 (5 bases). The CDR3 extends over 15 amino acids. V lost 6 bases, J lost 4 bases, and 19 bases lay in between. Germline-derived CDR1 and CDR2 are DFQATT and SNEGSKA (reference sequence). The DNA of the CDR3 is TGCAGTGCCCCATCCAGCGCACGGGATTACAATGAGCAGTTCTTC. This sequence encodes CSAPSSARDYNEQFF.

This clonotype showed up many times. The CDR3 protein is CASSLGFGGSYNEQFF. The CDR3 DNA reads as TGTGCCAGCAGTTTAGGTTTCGGGGGGAGCTACAATGAGCAGTTCTTC. The chain links TRBV27 to TRBJ2-1, with 7 bases lining up with TRBD2. The CDR3 runs 16 residues. V shed 2 bases and J 3 bases; nucleotides not matched to a gene: 7. The V gene's germline CDR1 is MNHEY and CDR2 SMNVEV (reference sequence).

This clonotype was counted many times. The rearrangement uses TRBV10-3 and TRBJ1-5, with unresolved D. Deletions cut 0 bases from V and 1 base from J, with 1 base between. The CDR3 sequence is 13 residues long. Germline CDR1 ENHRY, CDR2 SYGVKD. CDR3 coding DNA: TGTGCCATCAGTGAGTCCAGCAATCAGCCCCAGCATTTT. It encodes CAISESSNQPQHF.

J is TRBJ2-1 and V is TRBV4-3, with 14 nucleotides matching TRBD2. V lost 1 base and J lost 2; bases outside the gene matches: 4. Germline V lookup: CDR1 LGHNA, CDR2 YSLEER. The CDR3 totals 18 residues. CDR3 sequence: CASSQGLAGGPAYNEQFF. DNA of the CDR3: TGCGCCAGCAGCCAAGGACTAGCGGGAGGGCCCGCCTACAATGAGCAGTTCTTC.

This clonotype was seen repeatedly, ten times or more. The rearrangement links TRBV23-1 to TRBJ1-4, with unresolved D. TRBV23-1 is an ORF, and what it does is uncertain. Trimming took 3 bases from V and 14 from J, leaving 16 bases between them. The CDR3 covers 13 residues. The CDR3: CASSQGCRDRLFF. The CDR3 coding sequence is TGCGCCAGCAGTCAGGGGTGCCGGGATCGGCTGTTTTTT.

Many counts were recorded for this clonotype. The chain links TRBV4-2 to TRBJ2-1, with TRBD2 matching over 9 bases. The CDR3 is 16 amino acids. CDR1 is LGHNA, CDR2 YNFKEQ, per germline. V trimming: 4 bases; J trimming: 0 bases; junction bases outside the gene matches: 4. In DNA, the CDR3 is TGTGCCAGCAGCCCAATAGCGGGGGACTCCTACAATGAGCAGTTCTTC. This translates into CASSPIAGDSYNEQFF.

CDR3 in amino acids: CASSSRTETDTQYF. The CDR3 region has the DNA TGTGCCAGCAGCTCGAGGACTGAGACAGATACGCAGTATTTT. The chain joins TRBV11-3 to TRBJ2-3; weak D call: TRBD2 (5 bases). The CDR3 loop spans 14 amino acids. Germline loops: CDR1 SGHNT, CDR2 YENEEA. Trimming removed 4 bases from V and 3 bases from J, with 11 bases in between.

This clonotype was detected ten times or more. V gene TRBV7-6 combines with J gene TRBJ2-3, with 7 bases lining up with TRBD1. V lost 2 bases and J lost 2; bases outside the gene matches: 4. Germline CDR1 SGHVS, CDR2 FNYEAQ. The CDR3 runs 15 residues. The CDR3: CASSLSGGVTDTQYF. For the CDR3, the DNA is TGTGCCAGCAGCTTATCAGGGGGAGTCACAGATACGCAGTATTTT.